These T cell receptor beta chains were read from a single sample in a study of identifying expanded T cells in peripheral blood. Assay used: immunoSEQ multiplex PCR; TCRdb lists only in-frame clones, some missing. The sample lists fewer than 55,000 clones; 82% were seen once. The sequenced sample was blood. The source of these receptors is a person aged 18-70 years in good health. CDR3s include the opening cysteine and the closing phenylalanine or tryptophan. A D gene is named only where the DNA matches it firmly. Rows give clone size only sometimes, using once, few, many, or a class for an expanded clone.

v_call: TRBV10-2; j_call: TRBJ2-3; d_call: TRBD2; clone_size: few; cdr3_aa: CASSLGGAETDTQYF; cdr3_nt: TGCGCCAGCAGTCTCGGGGGGGCTGAAACAGATACGCAGTATTTT
v_call: TRBV5-4; j_call: TRBJ1-2; d_call: NA; clone_size: few; cdr3_aa: CASSGTGNYGYTF; cdr3_nt: TGTGCCAGCAGCGGTACAGGGAACTATGGCTACACCTTC
v_call: TRBV27; j_call: TRBJ1-5; d_call: NA; clone_size: many; cdr3_aa: CASSRGQPNQPQHF; cdr3_nt: TGTGCCAGCAGTCGCGGACAGCCTAATCAGCCCCAGCATTTT
v_call: TRBV30; j_call: TRBJ2-3; d_call: NA; clone_size: NA; cdr3_aa: CAWSVKDTQYF; cdr3_nt: TGTGCCTGGAGTGTAAAAGATACGCAGTATTTT
v_call: TRBV5-6; j_call: TRBJ1-1; d_call: TRBD1; clone_size: few; cdr3_aa: CASRRQGNREAFF; cdr3_nt: TGTGCCAGCAGGCGACAGGGAAACCGTGAAGCTTTCTTT
v_call: TRBV15; j_call: TRBJ1-2; d_call: NA; clone_size: NA; cdr3_aa: CATSREIQGIDGYTF; cdr3_nt: TGTGCCACCAGCAGAGAGATTCAGGGGATCGATGGCTACACCTTC
v_call: TRBV12-5; j_call: TRBJ2-1; d_call: NA; clone_size: few; cdr3_aa: CASGSGGVSSYNEQFF; cdr3_nt: TGTGCTAGTGGTTCGGGCGGGGTGAGCTCCTACAATGAGCAGTTCTTC
v_call: TRBV2; j_call: TRBJ1-1; d_call: NA; clone_size: few; cdr3_aa: CASSELRGRYTEAFF; cdr3_nt: TGTGCCAGCAGTGAATTGCGGGGGAGGTACACTGAAGCTTTCTTT
v_call: TRBV9; j_call: TRBJ1-1; d_call: NA; clone_size: NA; cdr3_aa: CASSPSFVWQNTEAFF; cdr3_nt: TGTGCCAGCAGCCCGTCTTTTGTGTGGCAGAACACTGAAGCTTTCTTT
v_call: TRBV7-2; j_call: TRBJ2-7; d_call: NA; clone_size: once; cdr3_aa: CASSVNEQYF; cdr3_nt: TGTGCCAGCAGCGTAAACGAGCAGTACTTC
v_call: TRBV5-1; j_call: TRBJ2-3; d_call: TRBD1; clone_size: NA; cdr3_aa: CASRATGVGDTQYF; cdr3_nt: TGCGCCAGCAGGGCGACAGGGGTCGGGGATACGCAGTATTTT
v_call: TRBV7-6; j_call: TRBJ2-1; d_call: NA; clone_size: NA; cdr3_aa: CASSLFQQGEQFF; cdr3_nt: TGTGCCAGCAGCTTATTCCAGCAGGGTGAGCAGTTCTTC
v_call: TRBV5-4; j_call: TRBJ1-1; d_call: NA; clone_size: NA; cdr3_aa: CASSWTMNTEAFF; cdr3_nt: TGTGCCAGCAGCTGGACAATGAACACTGAAGCTTTCTTT
v_call: TRBV6-4; j_call: TRBJ2-3; d_call: NA; clone_size: NA; cdr3_aa: CASSDSRGSTDTQYF; cdr3_nt: TGTGCCAGCAGTGACTCCCGAGGTAGCACAGATACGCAGTATTTT
v_call: TRBV6-5; j_call: TRBJ2-7; d_call: TRBD2; clone_size: NA; cdr3_aa: CASSYSAGANYEQYF; cdr3_nt: TGTGCCAGCAGTTACTCAGCGGGGGCTAACTACGAGCAGTACTTC
v_call: TRBV7-9; j_call: TRBJ2-2; d_call: NA; clone_size: NA; cdr3_aa: CASIKTGELFF; cdr3_nt: TGTGCCAGCATCAAGACCGGGGAGCTGTTTTTT
v_call: TRBV29-1; j_call: TRBJ1-1; d_call: TRBD1; clone_size: NA; cdr3_aa: CSVGVLTGEYANTEAFF; cdr3_nt: TGCAGCGTGGGAGTTCTTACAGGGGAGTATGCGAACACTGAAGCTTTCTTT
v_call: TRBV5-5; j_call: TRBJ1-1; d_call: NA; clone_size: NA; cdr3_aa: CASSLGALAAFF; cdr3_nt: TGTGCCAGCAGCTTGGGGGCTCTCGCGGCTTTCTTT
v_call: TRBV29-1; j_call: TRBJ2-2; d_call: NA; clone_size: NA; cdr3_aa: CSAAGERTNTGELFF; cdr3_nt: TGCAGCGCCGCAGGGGAAAGGACGAACACCGGGGAGCTGTTTTTT
v_call: TRBV7-6; j_call: TRBJ2-1; d_call: TRBD2; clone_size: NA; cdr3_aa: CASSPGTSVHEQFF; cdr3_nt: TGTGCCAGCAGCCCGGGGACTAGCGTTCATGAGCAGTTCTTC
v_call: TRBV5-4; j_call: TRBJ1-1; d_call: TRBD1; clone_size: NA; cdr3_aa: CASSLTGGYSEAFF; cdr3_nt: TGTGCCAGCAGTTTGACAGGGGGTTACAGTGAAGCTTTCTTT
v_call: TRBV21-1; j_call: TRBJ2-7; d_call: NA; clone_size: NA; cdr3_aa: CASSMPNRPRGPRHSYEQYF; cdr3_nt: TGTGCCAGCAGCATGCCGAATCGACCTAGGGGGCCCAGACACTCCTACGAGCAGTACTTC
v_call: TRBV18; j_call: TRBJ2-7; d_call: NA; clone_size: NA; cdr3_aa: CASSPGDYEQYF; cdr3_nt: TGTGCCAGCTCACCAGGAGACTACGAGCAGTACTTC
v_call: TRBV11-3; j_call: TRBJ1-1; d_call: NA; clone_size: once; cdr3_aa: CASSPTRDVEAFF; cdr3_nt: TGTGCCAGCAGCCCAACCAGGGATGTTGAAGCTTTCTTT
v_call: TRBV6-4; j_call: TRBJ2-3; d_call: TRBD2; clone_size: NA; cdr3_aa: CASSKTSGGPVSDTQYF; cdr3_nt: TGTGCCAGCAGTAAGACTAGCGGGGGACCGGTATCAGATACGCAGTATTTT
v_call: TRBV9; j_call: TRBJ2-3; d_call: NA; clone_size: NA; cdr3_aa: CASSKGPGASTDTQYF; cdr3_nt: TGTGCCAGCAGCAAAGGACCTGGGGCGAGCACAGATACGCAGTATTTT
v_call: TRBV7-9; j_call: TRBJ1-6; d_call: NA; clone_size: NA; cdr3_aa: CASSLGQGGYNSPLHF; cdr3_nt: TGTGCCAGCAGCTTGGGTCAAGGGGGCTATAATTCACCCCTCCACTTT
v_call: TRBV5-1; j_call: TRBJ2-3; d_call: NA; clone_size: NA; cdr3_aa: CASRVGYTDTQYF; cdr3_nt: TGCGCCAGCAGGGTCGGATACACAGATACGCAGTATTTT
v_call: TRBV30; j_call: TRBJ2-1; d_call: NA; clone_size: once; cdr3_aa: CAWKPSPSYNEQFF; cdr3_nt: TGTGCCTGGAAGCCGAGCCCCTCCTACAATGAGCAGTTCTTC
v_call: TRBV9; j_call: TRBJ2-1; d_call: TRBD2; clone_size: NA; cdr3_aa: CASSAELREAYNEQFF; cdr3_nt: TGTGCCAGCAGCGCCGAGTTGCGGGAGGCCTACAATGAGCAGTTCTTC
v_call: TRBV30; j_call: TRBJ1-1; d_call: NA; clone_size: few; cdr3_aa: CAWTDQFSTEAFF; cdr3_nt: TGTGCCTGGACTGACCAGTTTTCGACTGAAGCTTTCTTT
v_call: TRBV7-2; j_call: TRBJ2-2; d_call: TRBD2; clone_size: once; cdr3_aa: CASSRLAGGIGELFF; cdr3_nt: TGTGCCAGCAGCCGACTAGCGGGGGGAATCGGGGAGCTGTTTTTT
v_call: TRBV6-1; j_call: TRBJ1-2; d_call: NA; clone_size: NA; cdr3_aa: CASRGSGQPYGYTF; cdr3_nt: TGTGCCAGCAGAGGTTCGGGACAACCCTATGGCTACACCTTC
v_call: TRBV27; j_call: TRBJ2-5; d_call: TRBD2; clone_size: NA; cdr3_aa: CASSPASGGALETQYF; cdr3_nt: TGTGCCAGCAGTCCTGCTAGCGGGGGGGCCTTAGAGACCCAGTACTTC
v_call: TRBV4-2; j_call: TRBJ2-3; d_call: NA; clone_size: NA; cdr3_aa: CASSQEGGSSDTQYF; cdr3_nt: TGTGCCAGCAGCCAAGAGGGTGGGAGTTCAGATACGCAGTATTTT
v_call: TRBV4-2; j_call: TRBJ1-1; d_call: TRBD1; clone_size: NA; cdr3_aa: CASSQGQGNHMNTEAFF; cdr3_nt: TGTGCCAGCAGCCAGGGACAGGGGAATCACATGAACACTGAAGCTTTCTTT
v_call: TRBV7-2; j_call: TRBJ1-5; d_call: NA; clone_size: NA; cdr3_aa: CASSLRGVRNQPQHF; cdr3_nt: TGTGCCAGCAGCTTAAGGGGGGTTCGCAATCAGCCCCAGCATTTT
v_call: TRBV9; j_call: TRBJ2-1; d_call: TRBD2; clone_size: NA; cdr3_aa: CASSVDSGRYSEQFF; cdr3_nt: TGTGCCAGCAGCGTAGATAGCGGGAGATATAGTGAGCAGTTCTTC
v_call: TRBV30; j_call: TRBJ1-5; d_call: NA; clone_size: once; cdr3_aa: CAWSALGRSNQPQHF; cdr3_nt: TGTGCCTGGAGTGCCCTCGGCCGTAGCAATCAGCCCCAGCATTTT
v_call: TRBV7-9; j_call: TRBJ2-3; d_call: TRBD2; clone_size: NA; cdr3_aa: CASSPTSGRSTQYF; cdr3_nt: TGTGCCAGCAGCCCGACTAGCGGTAGAAGTACGCAGTATTTT
v_call: TRBV11-2; j_call: TRBJ2-2; d_call: TRBD2; clone_size: NA; cdr3_aa: CASSPGLVNTGELFF; cdr3_nt: TGTGCCAGCAGCCCCGGACTAGTTAACACCGGGGAGCTGTTTTTT
v_call: TRBV7-7; j_call: TRBJ2-7; d_call: TRBD2; clone_size: NA; cdr3_aa: CASSPLAGVTYEQYF; cdr3_nt: TGTGCCAGCAGTCCACTAGCGGGAGTAACTTACGAGCAGTACTTC
v_call: TRBV19; j_call: TRBJ1-5; d_call: NA; clone_size: few; cdr3_aa: CASSIFGGGGNQPQHF; cdr3_nt: TGTGCCAGTAGTATATTCGGAGGTGGAGGCAATCAGCCCCAGCATTTT
v_call: TRBV11-2; j_call: TRBJ2-3; d_call: NA; clone_size: NA; cdr3_aa: CASRQQASSTDTQYF; cdr3_nt: TGTGCCAGCAGACAACAGGCTTCTAGCACAGATACGCAGTATTTT
v_call: TRBV7-2; j_call: TRBJ2-2; d_call: NA; clone_size: NA; cdr3_aa: CASSFAPPTGELFF; cdr3_nt: TGTGCCAGCAGCTTTGCTCCGCCCACCGGGGAGCTGTTTTTT
v_call: TRBV6-1; j_call: TRBJ2-3; d_call: TRBD1; clone_size: once; cdr3_aa: CASREGTGRTIDTQYF; cdr3_nt: TGTGCCAGCAGGGAAGGGACAGGGAGGACGATAGATACGCAGTATTTT
v_call: TRBV28; j_call: TRBJ2-5; d_call: NA; clone_size: NA; cdr3_aa: CASSLYRGGETQYF; cdr3_nt: TGTGCCAGCAGTTTATATCGGGGCGGGGAGACCCAGTACTTC
v_call: TRBV9; j_call: TRBJ2-1; d_call: TRBD1; clone_size: NA; cdr3_aa: CASSVVMGQGEQFF; cdr3_nt: TGTGCCAGCAGCGTAGTGATGGGACAGGGAGAGCAGTTCTTC
v_call: TRBV29-1; j_call: TRBJ1-1; d_call: TRBD1; clone_size: once; cdr3_aa: CSARDRGGNEAFF; cdr3_nt: TGCAGCGCTCGAGACAGGGGGGGAAATGAAGCTTTCTTT
v_call: TRBV11-2; j_call: TRBJ1-2; d_call: NA; clone_size: NA; cdr3_aa: CASSPTPDGGYTF; cdr3_nt: TGTGCCAGCAGCCCCACGCCCGATGGTGGCTACACCTTC
v_call: TRBV2; j_call: TRBJ2-7; d_call: NA; clone_size: NA; cdr3_aa: CASSEPRDSYEQYF; cdr3_nt: TGTGCCAGCAGTGAACCCCGGGACTCCTACGAGCAGTACTTC
v_call: TRBV5-1; j_call: TRBJ2-1; d_call: NA; clone_size: NA; cdr3_aa: CASNDQDNEQFF; cdr3_nt: TGCGCCAGCAACGACCAAGACAATGAGCAGTTCTTC
v_call: TRBV18; j_call: TRBJ1-1; d_call: TRBD1; clone_size: NA; cdr3_aa: CASSLGQANTEAFF; cdr3_nt: TGTGCCAGCTCACTAGGACAGGCGAACACTGAAGCTTTCTTT
v_call: TRBV19; j_call: TRBJ1-5; d_call: NA; clone_size: NA; cdr3_aa: CASSVTDRGNQPQHF; cdr3_nt: TGTGCCAGTAGTGTTACTGACCGGGGCAATCAGCCCCAGCATTTT
v_call: TRBV6-5; j_call: TRBJ2-2; d_call: NA; clone_size: NA; cdr3_aa: CASSLLEELFF; cdr3_nt: TGTGCCAGCAGTCTCCTTGAGGAGCTGTTTTTT
v_call: TRBV5-1; j_call: TRBJ2-1; d_call: NA; clone_size: NA; cdr3_aa: CASSPREWEQFF; cdr3_nt: TGCGCCAGCAGCCCGCGTGAGTGGGAGCAGTTCTTC
v_call: TRBV19; j_call: TRBJ2-4; d_call: NA; clone_size: once; cdr3_aa: CALPKAKNIQYF; cdr3_nt: TGTGCCTTGCCTAAAGCCAAAAACATTCAGTACTTC
v_call: TRBV6-5; j_call: TRBJ1-2; d_call: NA; clone_size: NA; cdr3_aa: CAISRGINYGYTF; cdr3_nt: TGTGCTATCTCCCGGGGGATTAACTATGGCTACACCTTC
v_call: TRBV5-4; j_call: TRBJ1-4; d_call: NA; clone_size: NA; cdr3_aa: CASSRPGTEEKLFF; cdr3_nt: TGTGCCAGCAGCCGACCCGGGACGGAGGAAAAACTGTTTTTT